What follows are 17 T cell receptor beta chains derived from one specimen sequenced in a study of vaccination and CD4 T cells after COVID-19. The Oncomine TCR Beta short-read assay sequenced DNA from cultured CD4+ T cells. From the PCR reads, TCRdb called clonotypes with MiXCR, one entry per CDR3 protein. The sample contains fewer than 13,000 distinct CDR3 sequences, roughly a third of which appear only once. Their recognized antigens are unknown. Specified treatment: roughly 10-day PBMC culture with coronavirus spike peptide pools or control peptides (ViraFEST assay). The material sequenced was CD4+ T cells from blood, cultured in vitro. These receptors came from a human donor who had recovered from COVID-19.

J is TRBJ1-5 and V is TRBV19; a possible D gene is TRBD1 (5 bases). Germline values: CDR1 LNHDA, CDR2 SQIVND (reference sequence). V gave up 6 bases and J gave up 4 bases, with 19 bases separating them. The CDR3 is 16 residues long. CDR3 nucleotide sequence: TGTGCCAGTAGGGGGTTACTGATCGGGGCGAATCAGCCCCAGCATTTT. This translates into CASRGLLIGANQPQHF. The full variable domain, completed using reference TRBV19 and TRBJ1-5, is DGGITQSPKYLFRKEGQNVTLSCEQNLNHDAMYWYRQDPGQGLRLIYYSQIVNDFQKGDIAEGYSVSREKKESFPLTVTSAQKNPTAFYLCASRGLLIGANQPQHFGDGTRLSIL.

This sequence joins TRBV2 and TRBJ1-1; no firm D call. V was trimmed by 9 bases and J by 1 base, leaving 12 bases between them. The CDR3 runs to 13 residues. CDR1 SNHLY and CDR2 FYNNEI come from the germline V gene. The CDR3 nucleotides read TGTGCCAGAAGTACCGATACGAACACTGAAGCTTTCTTT. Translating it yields CARSTDTNTEAFF.

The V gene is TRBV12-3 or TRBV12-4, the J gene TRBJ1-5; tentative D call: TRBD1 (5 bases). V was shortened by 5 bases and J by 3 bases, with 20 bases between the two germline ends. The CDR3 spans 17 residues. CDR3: CASSPPSLREVNQPQHF. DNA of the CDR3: TGTGCCAGCAGTCCACCGAGCCTCAGGGAGGTCAATCAGCCCCAGCATTTT.

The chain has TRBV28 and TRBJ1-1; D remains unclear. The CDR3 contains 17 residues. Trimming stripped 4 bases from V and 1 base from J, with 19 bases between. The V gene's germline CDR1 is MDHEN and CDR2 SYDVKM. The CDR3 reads CASSSGTRRGKNTEAFF. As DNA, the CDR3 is TGTGCCAGCAGTTCAGGAACCCGGCGGGGTAAGAACACTGAAGCTTTCTTT.

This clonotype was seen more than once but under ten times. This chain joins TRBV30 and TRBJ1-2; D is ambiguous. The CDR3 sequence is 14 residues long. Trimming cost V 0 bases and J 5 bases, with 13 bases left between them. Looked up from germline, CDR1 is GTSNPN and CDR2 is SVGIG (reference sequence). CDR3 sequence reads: CAWSVGYSRYGYTF. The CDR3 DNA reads TGTGCCTGGAGTGTAGGCTACAGCCGATATGGCTACACCTTC.

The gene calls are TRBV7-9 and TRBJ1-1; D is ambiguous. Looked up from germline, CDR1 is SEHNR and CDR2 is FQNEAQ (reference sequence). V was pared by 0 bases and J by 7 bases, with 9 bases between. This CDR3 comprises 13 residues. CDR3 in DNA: TGTGCCAGCAGCTTAGCGGACCGGATTGAAGCTTTCTTT. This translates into CASSLADRIEAFF.

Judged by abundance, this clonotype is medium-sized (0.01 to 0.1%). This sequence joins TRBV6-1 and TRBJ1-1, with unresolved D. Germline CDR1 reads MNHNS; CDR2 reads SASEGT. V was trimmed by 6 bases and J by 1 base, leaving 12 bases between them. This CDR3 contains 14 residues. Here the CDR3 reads CASSTTGRNTEAFF. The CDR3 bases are TGTGCCAGCAGCACGACGGGGAGGAACACTGAAGCTTTCTTT.

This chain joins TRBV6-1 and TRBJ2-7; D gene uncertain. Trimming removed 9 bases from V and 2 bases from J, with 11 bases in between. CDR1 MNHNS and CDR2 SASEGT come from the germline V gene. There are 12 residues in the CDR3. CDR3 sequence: CASSRPPYEQYF. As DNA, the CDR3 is TGTGCCAGTAGCCGCCCGCCCTACGAGCAGTACTTC.

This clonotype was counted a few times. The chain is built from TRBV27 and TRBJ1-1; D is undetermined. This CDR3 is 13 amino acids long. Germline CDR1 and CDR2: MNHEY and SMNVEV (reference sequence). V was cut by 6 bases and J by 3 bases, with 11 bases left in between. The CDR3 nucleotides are TGTGCCAGCAGCCAATACAAAGACACTGAAGCTTTCTTT. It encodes CASSQYKDTEAFF.

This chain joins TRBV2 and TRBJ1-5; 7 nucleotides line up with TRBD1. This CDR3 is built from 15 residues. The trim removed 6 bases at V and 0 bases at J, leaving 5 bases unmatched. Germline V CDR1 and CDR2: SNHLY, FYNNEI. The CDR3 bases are TGTGCCAGCAGAGCTACAGGGGATAGCAATCAGCCCCAGCATTTT. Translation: CASRATGDSNQPQHF.

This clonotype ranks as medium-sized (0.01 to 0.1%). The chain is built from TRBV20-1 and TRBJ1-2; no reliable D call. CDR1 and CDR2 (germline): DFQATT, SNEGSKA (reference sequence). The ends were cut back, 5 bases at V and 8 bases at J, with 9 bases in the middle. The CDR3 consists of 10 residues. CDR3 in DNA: TGCAGTGCTCCTACCAGGGGCTACACCTTC. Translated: CSAPTRGYTF.

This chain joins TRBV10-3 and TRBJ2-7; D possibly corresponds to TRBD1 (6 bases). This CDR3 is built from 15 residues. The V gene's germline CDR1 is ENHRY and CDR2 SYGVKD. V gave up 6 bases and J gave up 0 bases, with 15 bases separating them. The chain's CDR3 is CAISTGTIGSYEQYF. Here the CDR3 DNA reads TGTGCCATCAGCACCGGGACAATCGGCTCCTACGAGCAGTACTTC.

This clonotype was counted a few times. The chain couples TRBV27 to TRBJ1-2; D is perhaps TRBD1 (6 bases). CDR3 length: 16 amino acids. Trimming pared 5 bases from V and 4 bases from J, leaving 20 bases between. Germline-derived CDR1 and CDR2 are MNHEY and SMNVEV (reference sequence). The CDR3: CASSRGRTTQFYGYTF. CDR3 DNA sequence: TGTGCCAGCAGTCGGGGGCGGACTACCCAATTCTATGGCTACACCTTC.

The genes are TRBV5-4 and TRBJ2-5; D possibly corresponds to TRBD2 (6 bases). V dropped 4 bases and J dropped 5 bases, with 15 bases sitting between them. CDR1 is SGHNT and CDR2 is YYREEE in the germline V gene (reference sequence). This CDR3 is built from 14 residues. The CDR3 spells CASSVEGGWETQYF. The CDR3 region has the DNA TGTGCCAGCAGCGTTGAAGGAGGGTGGGAGACCCAGTACTTC.

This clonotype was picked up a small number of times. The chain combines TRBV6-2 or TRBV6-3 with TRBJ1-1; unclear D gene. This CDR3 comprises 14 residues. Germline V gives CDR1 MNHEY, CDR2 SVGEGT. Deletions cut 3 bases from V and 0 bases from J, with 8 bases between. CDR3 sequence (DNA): TGTGCCAGCAGTTATGGTCCCCTGAACACTGAAGCTTTCTTT. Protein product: CASSYGPLNTEAFF.

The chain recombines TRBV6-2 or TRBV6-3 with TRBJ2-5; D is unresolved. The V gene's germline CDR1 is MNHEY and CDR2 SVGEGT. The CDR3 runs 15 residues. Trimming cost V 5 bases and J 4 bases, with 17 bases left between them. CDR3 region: CASSGPRVSGETQYF. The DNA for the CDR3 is TGTGCCAGCAGTGGCCCTCGGGTGTCTGGAGAGACCCAGTACTTC.

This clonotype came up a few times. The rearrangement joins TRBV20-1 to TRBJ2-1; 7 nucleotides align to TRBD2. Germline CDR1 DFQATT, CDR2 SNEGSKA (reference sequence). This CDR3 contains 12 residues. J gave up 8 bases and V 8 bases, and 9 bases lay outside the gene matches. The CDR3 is CSHSRGRDEQFF. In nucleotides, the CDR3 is TGCAGTCACTCGCGTGGGAGGGATGAGCAGTTCTTC.